These 18 T cell receptor beta chains share one sample of origin, sequenced in a study of tumor-infiltrating lymphocytes in oesophageal squamous cell carcinoma. TCRdb ran MiXCR on the PCR reads and lists one entry per CDR3 protein. Here the sample spans about 25,000 distinct CDR3 sequences, about 40% being singletons. Specimen: esophageal tumor tissue. The receptors here all came from a male donor with esophageal squamous cell carcinoma.

The rearrangement uses TRBV6-2 or TRBV6-3 and TRBJ2-1; a possible D gene is TRBD2 (7 bases). Germline V gene sequence: CDR1 MNHEY, CDR2 SVGEGT. V was trimmed by 6 bases and J by 1 base, leaving 16 bases between them. This CDR3 is built from 16 residues. The CDR3 nucleotides are TGTGCCAGCAGCAGGGGAGCGGGGCTATCCTACAATGAGCAGTTCTTC. Its translation: CASSRGAGLSYNEQFF.

The sample holds many counts of this clonotype. This may be a read error: a much more frequent sequence differs by one nucleotide. The rearrangement links TRBV28 to TRBJ2-1; 8 bases line up with TRBD2. The DNA end is a closer match to TRBJ2-7, so the J assignment may be wrong. CDR1 is MDHEN and CDR2 is SYDVKM in the germline V gene. The CDR3 length is 13 residues. In nucleotides, the CDR3 is TGTGCCAGCAGACTGGGGACTAGGAATGAGCAGTACTTC. As protein: CASRLGTRNEQYF.

About this clonotype: Since no conserved phenylalanine or tryptophan closes the CDR3, a read error is the likely cause. The DNA is left out, because the CDR3 cannot be placed on it with certainty; the CDR3 is given as TCRdb lists it. CDR3 sequence: CASSSIQMDEQYFGP. The V and J genes are TRBV7-3 and TRBJ2-3; whether TRBD2, the table's D call, matches the DNA was not checked. CDR1 and CDR2 from the germline V gene are SGHTA and FQGTGA. The CDR3 length equals 15 residues, ends included.

The chain has TRBV18 and TRBJ2-1, with 12 bases identical to TRBD2. V was clipped by 8 bases and J by 3 bases; unmatched bases: 8. Germline CDR1 is KGHSH and CDR2 is LQKENI. The CDR3 consists of 16 residues. The CDR3 DNA reads TGTGCCAGCCTCACCCTAGCGGGAGGGAACTACAATGAGCAGTTCTTC. This translates into CASLTLAGGNYNEQFF.

The J gene is TRBJ2-5, the V gene TRBV3-1; 9 bases map to TRBD2. This CDR3 has 13 residues. The ends lost 0 bases at V and 7 bases at J; junction bases unmatched: 0. The germline CDR1 and CDR2 sequences are LGHDT and YNNKEL (reference sequence). As DNA, the CDR3 is TGTGCCAGCAGCCAAGAGGGACTAGCGACCCAGTACTTC. Amino acid sequence: CASSQEGLATQYF.

This clonotype showed up many times. This sequence joins TRBV2 and TRBJ2-1, with TRBD2 matching over 11 bases. CDR3 length: 15 residues. CDR1 and CDR2 (germline): SNHLY, FYNNEI. Trimming cost V 2 bases and J 6 bases; bases outside gene matches: 3. In nucleotides, the CDR3 is TGTGCCAGCAGTGAATTACTAGCGGGGGTCAATGAGCAGTTCTTC. The encoded protein is CASSELLAGVNEQFF.

At least ten counts were recorded for this clonotype. The chain couples TRBV6-6 to TRBJ2-5, with 10 bases that match TRBD2. This CDR3 comprises 16 residues. In germline, CDR1 is MNHNY, CDR2 SVGAGI (reference sequence). V lost 0 bases to trimming and J lost 5 bases; unmatched junction nucleotides: 6. The CDR3 region has the DNA TGTGCCAGCAGTTACTCAACTAGCGGGGATTTCGAGACCCAGTACTTC. Protein sequence: CASSYSTSGDFETQYF.

In its sample, this clonotype was seen many times. V usage is TRBV28 and J usage is TRBJ1-2; D gene uncertain. The CDR3 has 15 amino acids. Germline V lookup: CDR1 MDHEN, CDR2 SYDVKM. Trimming shortened V by 6 bases and J by 0 bases, and 14 bases separated the two germline ends. CDR3 DNA: TGTGCCAGCAGCTCACCCAACGGAGCTAACTATGGCTACACCTTC. Its protein product is CASSSPNGANYGYTF.

The V call is TRBV7-2, the J call TRBJ2-5, with D hard to call. Germline CDR1 and CDR2: SGHTA and FQGNSA. The V gene lost 5 bases and the J gene lost 0 bases, with 7 bases spanning the gap. The CDR3 runs 13 residues. The CDR3 DNA reads TGTGCCAGCAGCCCTTCGTACCAAGAGACCCAGTACTTC. Protein product: CASSPSYQETQYF. Based on the CDR3 plus reference TRBV7-2 and TRBJ2-5, the full variable domain is GAGVSQSPSNKVTEKGKDVELRCDPISGHTALYWYRQSLGQGLEFLIYFQGNSAPDKSGLPSDRFSAERTGGSVSTLTIQRTQQEDSAVYLCASSPSYQETQYFGPGTRLLVL.

A remark on this clonotype: The DNA is omitted, as the CDR3 cannot be located on it reliably, and the CDR3 follows TCRdb's listing. J is TRBJ1-6 and V is TRBV5-3; the listed D gene, TRBD1, was not tested against the DNA. TRBV5-3 is flagged as an ORF with uncertain function. 16 amino acids form the CDR3, both terminal residues included. The CDR3 loop is CARSLRQGDGGLHLRF.

This clonotype was observed many times. The J gene is TRBJ1-2, the V gene TRBV2; weak D call: TRBD1 (6 bases). With 5 bases removed from V and 5 bases from J, the gap between germline ends came to 15 bases. The CDR3 totals 14 residues. Germline CDR1 and CDR2: SNHLY and FYNNEI. The DNA for the CDR3 is TGTGCCAGCAGTAAACCGGGGGCGGAGTATGGCTACACCTTC. Residues: CASSKPGAEYGYTF.

This clonotype rates as medium-sized. The chain is built from TRBV7-9 and TRBJ2-1, with D perhaps matching TRBD2 (5 bases). Germline CDR1 SEHNR, CDR2 FQNEAQ (reference sequence). CDR3 length equals 18 residues. Trimming pared 4 bases from V and 0 bases from J, leaving 19 bases between. CDR3 in amino acids: CASSSLAYSRSSYNEQFF. CDR3 in DNA: TGTGCCAGCAGCTCGCTAGCTTATAGCAGAAGCTCCTACAATGAGCAGTTCTTC.

Details on this clonotype: A read error may be the cause here, since a much bigger clone is one base away. CDR3 in amino acids: CASSPSRARDEQFF. The DNA for the CDR3 is TGTGCCAGCTCCCCCAGCAGGGCCCGTGACGAGCAGTTCTTC. This rearrangement joins TRBV18 to TRBJ2-5; possible D gene TRBD1, 5 bases. The J call may be in error: the DNA end matches TRBJ2-1 better. CDR3 length equals 14 residues. The germline gives CDR1 KGHSH, CDR2 LQKENI.

This clonotype was counted ten times or more. The chain links TRBV18 to TRBJ2-7, with 9 bases that match TRBD2. The CDR3 has 14 residues. Trimming took 3 bases from V and 3 from J; bases not matched to a gene: 3. CDR1 is KGHSH, CDR2 LQKENI, per germline. The chain's CDR3 is CASSPSSGDYEQYF. The CDR3 DNA follows: TGTGCCAGCTCACCGTCTAGCGGGGACTACGAGCAGTACTTC.

The rearrangement joins TRBV10-1 to TRBJ2-5; TRBD2 matches 11 bases. The J call may be in error: the DNA end matches TRBJ2-3 better. CDR1 and CDR2 (germline): WNHNN, SYGVQD (reference sequence). The CDR3 runs 16 residues. CDR3 bases: TGCGCCAGCAGTGATTATAGCGGGAGGGCCCAAGATACGCAGTATTTT. This codes for CASSDYSGRAQDTQYF.

This clonotype counts as medium-sized. This rearrangement joins TRBV7-6 to TRBJ2-7, with 10 nucleotides matching TRBD1. This CDR3 is 16 amino acids long. The germline V gene encodes CDR1 SGHVS and CDR2 FNYEAQ. With V trimmed by 5 bases and J by 6 bases, 13 bases remained unmatched. The DNA for the CDR3 is TGTGCCAGCAGCCCCACTTTGGGGACAGGGGTGCTCGAGCAGTACTTC. Translated, it gives CASSPTLGTGVLEQYF.

This clonotype rates as medium-sized. The chain joins TRBV6-1 to TRBJ1-2, with D perhaps matching TRBD1 (6 bases). Germline loops: CDR1 MNHNS, CDR2 SASEGT. The CDR3 length is 14 residues. Trimming removed 5 bases at V and 7 bases at J, with 17 bases between. This chain's CDR3 is CASSYGGAVGGYTF. CDR3 coding DNA: TGTGCCAGCAGTTATGGGGGGGCTGTTGGTGGCTACACCTTC.

The chain is built from TRBV5-1 and TRBJ2-5; a possible D gene is TRBD1 (6 bases). This CDR3 region has 15 residues. Germline assignment: CDR1 SGHRS and CDR2 YFSETQ. V was cut by 7 bases and J by 2 bases, with 18 bases left in between. In DNA, the CDR3 is TGCGCCAGCCGGGGCGACCCGGACAGACAAGAGACCCAGTACTTC. Its translation is CASRGDPDRQETQYF. Full variable domain (missing parts from reference TRBV5-1 and TRBJ2-5): KAGVTQTPRYLIKTRGQQVTLSCSPISGHRSVSWYQQTPGQGLQFLFEYFSETQRNKGNFPGRFSGRQFSNSRSEMNVSTLELGDSALYLCASRGDPDRQETQYFGPGTRLLVL.